This TCR beta chain was recorded in a study of blood T cell repertoires in COVID-19. Study overall: COVID-19 samples from acute and convalescent phases originated in the United States, Italy and Spain. T cells, B-cell-depleted T cells, or PBMCs supplied cDNA or gDNA.

As originally analysed: Reference gene primers were amplified, and this amplification served to estimate nucleated cell counts. Data came from immunoSEQ multiplex PCR; TCRdb stores just in-frame clones and leaves some out. The V and J calls and clone size are taken from that table; D and trimming were inferred from the DNA. The sample lists 94,000 or so clones; 84% were seen once. This clone occurred once. CDR1 and CDR2 from the germline V gene are MDHEN and SYDVKM. CDR3 length equals 17 residues. V gave up 5 bases and J gave up 1 base; unmatched junction bases: 10. Sequencing was carried out using peripheral blood. The TCR comes from a man aged 55-75 years with acute or convalescent COVID-19. The chain is built from TRBV28 and TRBJ2-5, with TRBD2 matching 10 bases. CDR3 bases: TGTGCCAGCAGTCCACTAACTAGCGGGGTAACCCAAGAGACCCAGTACTTC. Protein sequence: CASSPLTSGVTQETQYF.